The present TCR beta chain was sequenced within a study of spatial heterogeneity in lung cancer. Whole-study context: Raw reads contained each unique TCR and UMI combination more than ten times on average.

Indicated time point: sample taken at primary tumor resection. No cells were sorted before sequencing. The whole RNA sequenced was extracted from tumor, nontumor lung or frozen PBMC. The donors were more than 70 patients with non-small cell lung cancer that was early-stage and untreated. The CDR3 length is 14 residues. The germline V and J ends were trimmed by 2 bases and 3 bases, with 12 bases remaining between them. Germline-derived CDR1 and CDR2 are SGHRS and YFSETQ. Each CDR3 protein is one row after TCRdb ran MiXCR on the 5' RACE reads. Among 5,500 to 8,000 distinct CDR3 sequences listed, 15% to 20% were seen once. There are many counts of this clonotype.

Specimen: PBMCs, collected at surgery. This receptor was identified in a female donor with early-stage non-small cell lung cancer. This rearrangement joins TRBV5-1 to TRBJ2-7; possibly TRBD1 for D (6 bases). The CDR3 spells CASSFQGGIYEQYF. CDR3 in DNA: TGCGCCAGCAGCTTTCAAGGGGGAATCTACGAGCAGTACTTC.